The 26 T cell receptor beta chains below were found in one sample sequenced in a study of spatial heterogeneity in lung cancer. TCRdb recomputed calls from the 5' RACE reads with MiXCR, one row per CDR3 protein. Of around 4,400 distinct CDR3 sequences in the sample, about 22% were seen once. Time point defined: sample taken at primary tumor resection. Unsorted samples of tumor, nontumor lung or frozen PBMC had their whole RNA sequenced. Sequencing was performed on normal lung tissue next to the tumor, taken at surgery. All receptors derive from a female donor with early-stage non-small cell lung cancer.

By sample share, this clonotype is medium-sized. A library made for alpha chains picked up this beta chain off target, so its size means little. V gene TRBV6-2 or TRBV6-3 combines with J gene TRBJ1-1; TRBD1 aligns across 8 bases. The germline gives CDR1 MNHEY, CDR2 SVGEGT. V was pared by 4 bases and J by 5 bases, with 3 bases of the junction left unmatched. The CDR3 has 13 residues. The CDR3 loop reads CASSWTGQTEAFF. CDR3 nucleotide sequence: TGTGCCAGCAGTTGGACAGGGCAAACTGAAGCTTTCTTT.

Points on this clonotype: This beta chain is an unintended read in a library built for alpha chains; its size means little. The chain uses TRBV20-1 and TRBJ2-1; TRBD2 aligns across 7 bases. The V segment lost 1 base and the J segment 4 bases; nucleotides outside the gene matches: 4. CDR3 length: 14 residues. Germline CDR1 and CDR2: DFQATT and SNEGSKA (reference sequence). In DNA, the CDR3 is TGCAGTGCTAGAGGCCTAGCGGTTTACAATGAGCAGTTCTTC. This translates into CSARGLAVYNEQFF.

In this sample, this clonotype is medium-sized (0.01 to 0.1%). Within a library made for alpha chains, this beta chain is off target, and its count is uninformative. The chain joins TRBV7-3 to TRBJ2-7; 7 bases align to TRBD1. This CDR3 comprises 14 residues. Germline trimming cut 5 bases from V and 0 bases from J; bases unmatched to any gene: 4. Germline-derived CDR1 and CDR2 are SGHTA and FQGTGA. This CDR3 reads CASSPGQSSYEQYF. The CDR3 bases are TGTGCCAGCAGCCCGGGACAGAGCTCCTACGAGCAGTACTTC.

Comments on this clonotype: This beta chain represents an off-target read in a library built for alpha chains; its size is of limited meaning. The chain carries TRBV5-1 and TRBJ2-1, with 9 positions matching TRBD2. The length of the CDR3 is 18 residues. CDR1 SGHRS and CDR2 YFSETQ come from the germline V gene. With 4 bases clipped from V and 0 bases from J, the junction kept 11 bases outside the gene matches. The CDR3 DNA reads TGCGCCAGCAGCCCCAGCCTAGCGGGACTGAGCTCCTACAATGAGCAGTTCTTC. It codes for CASSPSLAGLSSYNEQFF.

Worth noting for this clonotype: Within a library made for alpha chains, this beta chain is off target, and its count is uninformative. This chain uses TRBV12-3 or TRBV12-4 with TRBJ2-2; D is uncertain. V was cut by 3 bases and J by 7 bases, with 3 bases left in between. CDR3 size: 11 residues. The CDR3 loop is CASSFGGELFF. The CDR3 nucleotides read TGTGCCAGCAGTTTTGGCGGGGAGCTGTTTTTT.

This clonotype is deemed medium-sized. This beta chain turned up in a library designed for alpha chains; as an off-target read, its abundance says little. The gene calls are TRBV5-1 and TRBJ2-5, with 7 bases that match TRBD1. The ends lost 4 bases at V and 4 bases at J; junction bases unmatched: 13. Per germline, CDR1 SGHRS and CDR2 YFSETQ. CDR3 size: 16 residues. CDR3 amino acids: CASSPRQGDGRETQYF. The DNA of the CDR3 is TGCGCCAGCAGCCCCCGACAGGGAGATGGGCGAGAGACCCAGTACTTC.

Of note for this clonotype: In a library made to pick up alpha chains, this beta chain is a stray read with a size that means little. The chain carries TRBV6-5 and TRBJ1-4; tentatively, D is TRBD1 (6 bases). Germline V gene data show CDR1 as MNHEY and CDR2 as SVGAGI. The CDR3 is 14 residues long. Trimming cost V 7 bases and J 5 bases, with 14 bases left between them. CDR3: CASTPDRRNEKLFF. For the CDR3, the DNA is TGTGCCAGCACTCCTGACAGGAGAAATGAAAAACTGTTTTTT.

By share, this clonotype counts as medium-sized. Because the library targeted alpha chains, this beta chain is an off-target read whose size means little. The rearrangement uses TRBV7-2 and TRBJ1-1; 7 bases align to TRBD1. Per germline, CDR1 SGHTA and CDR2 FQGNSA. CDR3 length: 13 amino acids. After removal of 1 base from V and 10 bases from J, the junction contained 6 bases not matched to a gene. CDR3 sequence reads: CASSLDRGRGAFF. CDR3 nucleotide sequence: TGTGCCAGCAGCTTAGATAGGGGGCGGGGAGCTTTCTTT.

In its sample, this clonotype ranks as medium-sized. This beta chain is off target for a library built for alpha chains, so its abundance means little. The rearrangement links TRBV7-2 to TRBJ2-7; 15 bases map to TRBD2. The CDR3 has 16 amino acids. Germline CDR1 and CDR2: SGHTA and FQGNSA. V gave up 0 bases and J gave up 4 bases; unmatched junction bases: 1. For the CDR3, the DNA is TGTGCCAGCAGCTTAGCGGGGACTAGCGGGAGGTACGAGCAGTACTTC. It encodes CASSLAGTSGRYEQYF.

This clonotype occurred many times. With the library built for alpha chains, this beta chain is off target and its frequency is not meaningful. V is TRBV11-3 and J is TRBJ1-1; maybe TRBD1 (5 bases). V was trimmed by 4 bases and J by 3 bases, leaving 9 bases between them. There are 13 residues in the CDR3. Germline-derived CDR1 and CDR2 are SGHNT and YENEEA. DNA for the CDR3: TGTGCCAGCAGCTCCATGGGGGACACTGAAGCTTTCTTT. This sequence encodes CASSSMGDTEAFF.

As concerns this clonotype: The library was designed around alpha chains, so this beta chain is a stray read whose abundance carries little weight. CDR3 coding DNA: TGCGCCAGCAGCCAAGTGGGCGGGAGATCACTTAATGAAAAACTGTTTTTT. Translated: CASSQVGGRSLNEKLFF. The chain carries TRBV4-3 and TRBJ1-4; no firm D call. The CDR3 extends over 17 amino acids. V was clipped by 1 base and J by 4 bases, with 16 bases between them. CDR1 is LGHNA, CDR2 YSLEER, per germline.

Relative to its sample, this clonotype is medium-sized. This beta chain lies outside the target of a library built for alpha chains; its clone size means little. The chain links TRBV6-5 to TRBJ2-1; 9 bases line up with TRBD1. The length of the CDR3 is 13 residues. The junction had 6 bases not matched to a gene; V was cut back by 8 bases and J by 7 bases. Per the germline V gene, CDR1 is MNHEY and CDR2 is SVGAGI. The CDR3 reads CASSGQGRNEQFF. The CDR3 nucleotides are TGTGCCAGCTCTGGACAGGGGAGGAATGAGCAGTTCTTC.

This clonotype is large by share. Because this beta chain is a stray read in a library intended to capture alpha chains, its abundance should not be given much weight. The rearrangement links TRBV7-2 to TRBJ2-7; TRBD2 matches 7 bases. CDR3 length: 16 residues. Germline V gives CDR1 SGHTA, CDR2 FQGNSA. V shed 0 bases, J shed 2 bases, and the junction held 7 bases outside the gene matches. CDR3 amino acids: CASSLAPSGGAYEQYF. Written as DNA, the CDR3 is TGTGCCAGCAGCTTAGCGCCTAGCGGAGGGGCCTACGAGCAGTACTTC. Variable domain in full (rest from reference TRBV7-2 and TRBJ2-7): GAGVSQSPSNKVTEKGKDVELRCDPISGHTALYWYRQSLGQGLEFLIYFQGNSAPDKSGLPSDRFSAERTGGSVSTLTIQRTQQEDSAVYLCASSLAPSGGAYEQYFGPGTRLTVT.

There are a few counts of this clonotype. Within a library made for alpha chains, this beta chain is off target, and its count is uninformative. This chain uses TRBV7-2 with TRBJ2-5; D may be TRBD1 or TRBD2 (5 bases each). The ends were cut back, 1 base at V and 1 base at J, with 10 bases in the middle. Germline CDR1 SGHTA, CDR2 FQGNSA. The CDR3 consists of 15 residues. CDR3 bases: TGTGCCAGCAGCTTAGGGGGACCGGCCCAAGAGACCCAGTACTTC. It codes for CASSLGGPAQETQYF.

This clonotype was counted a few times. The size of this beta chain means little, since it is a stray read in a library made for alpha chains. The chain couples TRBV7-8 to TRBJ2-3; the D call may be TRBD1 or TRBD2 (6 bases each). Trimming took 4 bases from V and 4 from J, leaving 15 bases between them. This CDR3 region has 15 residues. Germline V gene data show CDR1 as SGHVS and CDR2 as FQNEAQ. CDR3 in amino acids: CASSSWGAGSDTQYF. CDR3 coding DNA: TGTGCCAGCAGCTCGTGGGGGGCTGGATCAGATACGCAGTATTTT.

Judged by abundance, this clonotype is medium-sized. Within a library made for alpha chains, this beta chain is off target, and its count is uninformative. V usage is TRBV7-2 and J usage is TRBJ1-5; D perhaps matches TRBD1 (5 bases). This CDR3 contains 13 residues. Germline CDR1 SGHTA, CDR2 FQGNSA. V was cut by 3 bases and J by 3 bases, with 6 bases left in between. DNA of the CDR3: TGTGCCAGCAGCTTGACAGTCAATCAGCCCCAGCATTTT. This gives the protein CASSLTVNQPQHF.

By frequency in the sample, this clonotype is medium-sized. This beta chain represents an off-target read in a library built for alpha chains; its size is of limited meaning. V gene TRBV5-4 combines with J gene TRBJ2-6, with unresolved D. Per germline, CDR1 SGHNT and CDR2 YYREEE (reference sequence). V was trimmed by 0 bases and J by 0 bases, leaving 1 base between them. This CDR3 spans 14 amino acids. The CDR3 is CASSLDSGANVLTF. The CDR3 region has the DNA TGTGCCAGCAGCTTGGACTCTGGGGCCAACGTCCTGACTTTC.

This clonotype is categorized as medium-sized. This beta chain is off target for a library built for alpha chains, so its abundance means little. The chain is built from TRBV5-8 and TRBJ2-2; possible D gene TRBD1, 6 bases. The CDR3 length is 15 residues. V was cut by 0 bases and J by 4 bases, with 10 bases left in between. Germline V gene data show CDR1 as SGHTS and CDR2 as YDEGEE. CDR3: CASSLGRGGTGELFF. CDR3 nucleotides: TGTGCCAGCAGCTTGGGCAGGGGCGGCACCGGGGAGCTGTTTTTT.

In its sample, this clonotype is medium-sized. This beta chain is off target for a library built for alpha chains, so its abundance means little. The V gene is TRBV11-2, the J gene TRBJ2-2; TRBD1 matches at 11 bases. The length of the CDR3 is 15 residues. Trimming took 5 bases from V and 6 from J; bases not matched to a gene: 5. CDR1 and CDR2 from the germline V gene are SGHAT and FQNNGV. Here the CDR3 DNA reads TGTGCCAGCAGCCCGGACAGGGGGCGCCCCGGGGAGCTGTTTTTT. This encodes CASSPDRGRPGELFF.

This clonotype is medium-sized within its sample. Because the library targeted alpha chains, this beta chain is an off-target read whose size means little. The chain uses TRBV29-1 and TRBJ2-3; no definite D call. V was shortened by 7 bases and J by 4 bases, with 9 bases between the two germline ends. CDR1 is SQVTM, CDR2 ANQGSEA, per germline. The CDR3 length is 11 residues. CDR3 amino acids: CSASEPDTQYF. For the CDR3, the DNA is TGCAGCGCTTCAGAGCCAGATACGCAGTATTTT.

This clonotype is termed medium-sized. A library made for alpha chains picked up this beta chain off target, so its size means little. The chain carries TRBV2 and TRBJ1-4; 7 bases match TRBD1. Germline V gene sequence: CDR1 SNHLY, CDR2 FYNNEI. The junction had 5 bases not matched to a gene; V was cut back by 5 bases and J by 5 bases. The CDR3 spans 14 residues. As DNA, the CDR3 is TGTGCCAGCAGTTACAGGGGTCAGAATGAAAAACTGTTTTTT. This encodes CASSYRGQNEKLFF.

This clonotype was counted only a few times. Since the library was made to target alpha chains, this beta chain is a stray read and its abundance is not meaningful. CDR3 nucleotide sequence: TGTGCCAGCAGCTCCCCTCAAGCGGACTATGGCTACACCTTC. Encoded protein: CASSSPQADYGYTF. The chain has TRBV5-5 and TRBJ1-2, with no clear D. Germline CDR1 SGHKS, CDR2 YYEKEE (reference sequence). This CDR3 region has 14 residues. V was clipped by 3 bases and J by 3 bases, with 12 bases between them.

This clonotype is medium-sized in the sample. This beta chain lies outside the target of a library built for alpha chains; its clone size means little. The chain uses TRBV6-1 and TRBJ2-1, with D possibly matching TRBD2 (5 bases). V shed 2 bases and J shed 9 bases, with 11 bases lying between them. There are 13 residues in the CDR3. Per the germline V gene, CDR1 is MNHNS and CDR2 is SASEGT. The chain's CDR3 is CASSERTLFEQFF. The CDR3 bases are TGTGCCAGCAGTGAACGGACTCTATTTGAGCAGTTCTTC.

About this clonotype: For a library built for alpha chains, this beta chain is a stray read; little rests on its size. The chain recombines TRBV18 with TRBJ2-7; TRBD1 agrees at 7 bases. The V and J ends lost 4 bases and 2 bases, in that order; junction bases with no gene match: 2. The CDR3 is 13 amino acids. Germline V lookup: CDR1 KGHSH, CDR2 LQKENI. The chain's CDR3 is CASSQGATYEQYF. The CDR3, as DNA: TGTGCCAGCTCACAGGGGGCTACCTACGAGCAGTACTTC.

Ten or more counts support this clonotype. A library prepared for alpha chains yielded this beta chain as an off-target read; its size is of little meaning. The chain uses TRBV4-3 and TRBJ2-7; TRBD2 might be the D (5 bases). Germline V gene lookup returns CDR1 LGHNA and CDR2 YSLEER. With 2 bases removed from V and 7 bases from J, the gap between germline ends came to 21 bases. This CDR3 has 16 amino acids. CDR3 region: CASSQMGFADRGEQYF. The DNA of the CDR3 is TGCGCCAGCAGCCAAATGGGCTTTGCGGATCGGGGAGAGCAGTACTTC.

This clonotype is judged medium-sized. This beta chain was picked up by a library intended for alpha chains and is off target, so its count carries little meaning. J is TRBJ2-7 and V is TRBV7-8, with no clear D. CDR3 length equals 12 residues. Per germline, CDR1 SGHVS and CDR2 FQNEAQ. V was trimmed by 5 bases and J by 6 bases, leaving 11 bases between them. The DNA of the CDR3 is TGTGCCAGCAGCCGGTCGGCGCTCGAGCAGTACTTC. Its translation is CASSRSALEQYF.